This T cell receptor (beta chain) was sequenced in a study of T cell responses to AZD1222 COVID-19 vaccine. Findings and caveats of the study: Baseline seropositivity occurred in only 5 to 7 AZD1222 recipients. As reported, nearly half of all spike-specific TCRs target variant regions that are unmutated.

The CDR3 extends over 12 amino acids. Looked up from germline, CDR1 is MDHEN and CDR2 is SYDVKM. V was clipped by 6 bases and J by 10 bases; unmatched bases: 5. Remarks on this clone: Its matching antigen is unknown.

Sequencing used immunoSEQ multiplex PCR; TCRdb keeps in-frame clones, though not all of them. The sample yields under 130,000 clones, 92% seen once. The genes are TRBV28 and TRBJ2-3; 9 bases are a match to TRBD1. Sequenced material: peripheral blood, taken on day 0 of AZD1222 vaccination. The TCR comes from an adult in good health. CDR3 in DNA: TGTGCCAGCAGCAGGGACAGGGTGGCGCAGTATTTT. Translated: CASSRDRVAQYF.